The TCR beta chain under discussion was sequenced for a study of blood T cell repertoires in COVID-19. Whole-study context: Acute and convalescent COVID-19 samples came from the United States, Italy and Spain.

The repertoire was sequenced with immunoSEQ multiplex PCR; TCRdb's copy has only in-frame clones and lacks some. The sample lists about 120,000 clones; 79% were seen once. The CDR3 length is 18 residues. Looked up from germline, CDR1 is SEHNR and CDR2 is FQNEAQ (reference sequence). Trimming pared 0 bases from V and 3 bases from J, leaving 18 bases between. The sample was peripheral blood. The clonotype was recovered from a woman over 75 with acute or convalescent COVID-19. V gene TRBV7-9 combines with J gene TRBJ2-1; tentatively, D is TRBD2 (6 bases). CDR3 sequence reads: CASSLAGGGAYYYNEQFF. The CDR3, as DNA: TGTGCCAGCAGCTTAGCGGGGGGTGGGGCGTACTACTACAATGAGCAGTTCTTC.